These 6 T cell receptor beta chains were all obtained from the same sample, sequenced in a study of Ad26.COV2.S vaccination and SARS-CoV-2 variants (dated by TCRdb to the early 2020s). Libraries were built with the immunoSEQ multiplex PCR assay. The immuneACCESS repertoire file appears here via TCRdb, limited to in-frame rearrangements. These files lack a portion of the clones; in checked studies, under half of the deficit traces to unresolved V genes, and the cause of the others is not known. The sample table holds approximately 450,000 clones, of which 80% to 95% were seen once. More than 10% of the sample is held by the ten biggest clonotypes. Sample treatment or condition, as interpreted from the label and publication: 15 to 20 received Ad26.COV2.S at low or high dose, single or two shots; roughly five received placebo; per-sample allocation not given. For vaccine and placebo recipients, repertoires were sequenced using samples collected on day 63 after the first injection.

The specimen comprised peripheral blood, sampled in a trial of Ad26.COV2.S vaccine versus placebo. Receptor source: a person aged 18-60 years who received the Ad26.COV2.S COVID-19 vaccine or a placebo.

The rearrangement uses TRBV6-1 and TRBJ2-3; TRBD2 matches 11 bases. J lost 5 bases, V lost 3 bases, and 4 bases had no gene match. In germline, CDR1 is MNHNS, CDR2 SASEGT. The CDR3 loop spans 15 amino acids. DNA of the CDR3: TGTGCCAGCAGTGAGACTAGCGGGATTATAGATACGCAGTATTTT. Protein product: CASSETSGIIDTQYF.

The V gene is TRBV4-3, the J gene TRBJ2-5, with 11 bases fitting TRBD2. The CDR3 length is 16 residues. From germline, CDR1 is LGHNA and CDR2 YSLEER. V was pared by 7 bases and J by 1 base, with 8 bases of the junction left unmatched. The CDR3 region has the DNA TGCGCCAGCAAGGCGTCGACTAGCGGGGTCCAAGAGACCCAGTACTTC. This translates into CASKASTSGVQETQYF.

This chain connects TRBV10-3 to TRBJ2-3; D is unclear. The V gene lost 1 base and the J gene lost 0 bases, with 11 bases spanning the gap. CDR1 and CDR2 from the germline V gene are ENHRY and SYGVKD. The CDR3 runs to 16 residues. The DNA of the CDR3 is TGTGCCATCAGTGAGTGGGAAATTGGGAGCACAGATACGCAGTATTTT. This gives the protein CAISEWEIGSTDTQYF.

V and J are TRBV19 and TRBJ2-7; no clear D. The V gene's germline CDR1 is LNHDA and CDR2 SQIVND (reference sequence). This CDR3 is 13 amino acids long. V dropped 3 bases and J dropped 1 base, with 7 bases sitting between them. In DNA, the CDR3 is TGTGCCAGTAGTATTCAGGAGTCCTACGAGCAGTACTTC. Translated, it gives CASSIQESYEQYF.

The chain is built from TRBV29-1 and TRBJ2-7; TRBD1 matches 12 bases. The CDR3 totals 16 residues. J lost 4 bases, V lost 4 bases, and 11 bases had no gene match. Germline CDR1 is SQVTM and CDR2 is ANQGSEA. The DNA for the CDR3 is TGCAGCGTTGCCGGACAGAGGGGACAGGGGGCTTACGAGCAGTACTTC. Its protein is CSVAGQRGQGAYEQYF.

The gene calls are TRBV28 and TRBJ2-7, with TRBD1 matching over 9 bases. V gave up 3 bases and J gave up 3 bases; unmatched junction bases: 6. The CDR3 is 15 residues long. CDR1 MDHEN and CDR2 SYDVKM come from the germline V gene. The CDR3 region is CASSFYTGGSYEQYF. Here the CDR3 DNA reads TGTGCCAGCAGTTTTTACACAGGGGGCAGCTACGAGCAGTACTTC.